This entry describes one T cell receptor (beta chain). Its antigen is as yet unknown. Clones were read by immunoSEQ multiplex PCR, and TCRdb kept only the in-frame ones, dropping some. The sample carries around 2.5 million clones, approximately 93% recorded once. The sample is drawn from a study of shared clonotypes between healthy human individuals. Study context: The cohort had two women and a few men, ages 18 to 49. Used for every donor were three CD4 naive, three CD4 memory, two CD8 naive and one CD8 memory plate. Study findings and constraints: Naive subsets, compared against memory subsets, generally had larger estimated richness values.

This sequence originates from a young man in good health. Some clones in this sample may be carry-over from other donors' samples. The sample consisted of naive CD4+ T cells from PBMCs. The subset here: CD45RA+ positively selected.

CDR3 protein: CASCGAYEQYF. The CDR3 coding sequence is TGTGCCAGCTGCGGGGCCTACGAGCAGTACTTC. The rearrangement links TRBV2 to TRBJ2-7; tentatively, D is TRBD2 (6 bases). V was shortened by 8 bases and J by 2 bases, with 7 bases between the two germline ends. CDR3 length equals 11 residues. Germline CDR1 and CDR2: SNHLY and FYNNEI.